The rows below give T cell receptor beta chains drawn from one sample of a study of breast tumors, draining lymph nodes, adjacent tissues. Via MiXCR, TCRdb re-called the multiplex PCR reads, giving one row per CDR3 protein. The table records some 170,000 distinct CDR3 sequences, 30% to 35% of them present only once. Sequencing input: axillary lymph node tissue. These receptors were taken from a female donor with breast cancer. Some clones in this sample may be carry-over from other donors' samples. The CDR3 runs from the conserved cysteine through the conserved F or W. D genes are given only for firm matches. Rows give clone size only sometimes, using once, few, many, or a class for an expanded clone.

v_call	d_call	j_call	clone_size	cdr3_aa	cdr3_nt
TRBV7-2	TRBD2	TRBJ2-3	once	CASSLVALAGGRTDTQYF	TGTGCCAGCAGCCTAGTCGCCCTAGCGGGAGGCCGCACAGATACGCAGTATTTT
TRBV19	TRBD1	TRBJ2-7	many	CASSPGTGEGEQYF	TGTGCCAGTAGTCCCGGGACAGGGGAGGGCGAGCAGTACTTC
TRBV9	NA	TRBJ1-3	NA	CASSVAGFGDTMYF	TGTGCCAGCAGCGTAGCTGGGTTCGGAGACACCATGTATTTT
TRBV6-2/TRBV6-3	NA	TRBJ1-1	few	CASSGREAEAFF	TGTGCCAGCAGTGGACGGGAGGCTGAAGCTTTCTTT
TRBV7-9	TRBD1	TRBJ1-4	NA	CASSSGRDRGATNEKLFF	TGTGCCAGCAGTTCAGGCCGGGACAGGGGTGCAACTAATGAAAAACTGTTTTTT
TRBV20-1	TRBD1	TRBJ2-3	many	CSARDSARTDTQYF	TGCAGTGCGAGGGACAGCGCACGCACAGATACGCAGTATTTT
TRBV4-3	NA	TRBJ2-7	many	CASSESGLEQYF	TGCGCCAGCAGCGAGAGTGGGCTTGAGCAGTACTTC
TRBV7-3	NA	TRBJ2-5	many	CASSFSAGAGETQYF	TGTGCCAGCAGCTTCTCGGCGGGGGCTGGGGAGACCCAGTACTTC
TRBV15	TRBD1	TRBJ2-7	many	CATSIGQGGYEQYF	TGTGCCACCAGCATAGGACAGGGGGGGTACGAGCAGTACTTC
TRBV7-2	TRBD1	TRBJ1-3	NA	CASSLSIGTGSGNPIYF	TGTGCCAGCAGCCTGAGCATCGGGACAGGGTCGGGAAACCCCATATATTTT
TRBV6-5	TRBD1	TRBJ1-6	NA	CASSHSDRGNSPLHF	TGTGCCAGCAGTCACTCGGACAGGGGTAATTCACCCCTCCACTTT
TRBV7-9	TRBD2	TRBJ2-3	once	CASSSRTSGIDTQYF	TGTGCCAGCAGCTCCCGGACTAGCGGGATAGATACGCAGTATTTT
TRBV12-3/TRBV12-4	NA	TRBJ1-1	NA	CASRRQIEAFF	TGTGCCAGCAGACGACAGATAGAAGCTTTCTTT
TRBV5-1	TRBD2	TRBJ2-7	once	CASSSELAGREQDF	TGCGCCAGCAGCTCGGAACTAGCGGGTCGCGAGCAGGACTTC
TRBV9	TRBD1	TRBJ1-1	few	CASSAQGYTEAFF	TGTGCCAGCAGCGCACAGGGGTACACTGAAGCTTTCTTT
TRBV7-8	NA	TRBJ1-2	many	CASSLAGGDSGGYTF	TGTGCCAGCAGCTTAGCCGGGGGGGATTCTGGTGGCTACACCTTC
TRBV19	NA	TRBJ2-5	many	CASSGAAKETQYF	TGTGCCAGTAGCGGGGCCGCAAAAGAGACCCAGTACTTC
TRBV24-1	TRBD1	TRBJ2-1	NA	CATNDLLRTGEQFF	TGTGCCACCAATGATTTGCTCCGGACAGGGGAGCAGTTCTTC
TRBV6-4	NA	TRBJ1-6	many	CASSDRGNSPLHF	TGTGCCAGCAGTGACCGGGGGAACTCACCCCTCCACTTT
TRBV19	NA	TRBJ1-6	NA	CASSVSGSPLHF	TGTGCCAGTAGTGTAAGTGGTTCACCCCTCCACTTT
TRBV19	TRBD2	TRBJ2-1	many	CASSLSGGLYNEQFF	TGTGCCAGTAGTCTTAGCGGGGGACTCTACAATGAGCAGTTCTTC
TRBV7-9	NA	TRBJ1-2	many	CASSLDSSSYGYTF	TGTGCCAGCAGCTTAGACTCTTCCTCCTATGGCTACACCTTC
TRBV5-1	NA	TRBJ2-7	once	CASYICPKGGHEQYF	TGCGCCAGCTACATTTGTCCCAAGGGGGGGCACGAGCAGTACTTC
TRBV19	NA	TRBJ2-7	many	CASSIRGGREQYF	TGTGCCAGTAGTATTAGAGGGGGTCGCGAGCAGTACTTC
TRBV24-1	TRBD2	TRBJ2-3	many	CATSDPTSGRTDTQYF	TGTGCCACCAGTGACCCTACTAGCGGGAGAACAGATACGCAGTATTTT
TRBV6-1	TRBD1	TRBJ1-6	many	CASREDRGYNSPLHF	TGTGCCAGCAGGGAAGACAGGGGATATAATTCACCCCTCCACTTT
TRBV27	TRBD1	TRBJ2-7	few	CASRRTGGNFYEQYF	TGTGCCAGCAGAAGGACAGGGGGCAATTTCTACGAGCAGTACTTC
TRBV24-1	NA	TRBJ1-2	many	CATSDGLGLDYGYTF	TGTGCCACCAGTGATGGGTTGGGACTAGACTATGGCTACACCTTC
TRBV12-3/TRBV12-4	NA	TRBJ2-5	many	CASSFGVAETQYF	TGTGCCAGCAGTTTTGGGGTTGCGGAGACCCAGTACTTC
TRBV19	NA	TRBJ2-6	many	CASSIRDNVLTF	TGTGCCAGTAGTATTAGAGACAACGTCCTGACTTTC